This record looks at one T cell receptor (beta chain) sequence and its context. The data belong to a study of control samples from healthy donors and cancer patients. Clones were read by immunoSEQ multiplex PCR, and TCRdb kept only the in-frame ones, dropping some. This sample carries 20,000 to 25,000 clones, roughly 91% of them seen once, and the ten largest clones take more than 7%. This CDR3 comprises 14 residues. The V gene's germline CDR1 is SQVTM and CDR2 ANQGSEA. V shed 4 bases, J shed 3 bases, and the junction held 5 bases outside the gene matches. The receptor comes from a woman aged 60 to 75 with head and neck cancer. The gene calls are TRBV29-1 and TRBJ2-3, with 9 bases fitting TRBD2. What was sequenced was PBMCs. The CDR3 reads CSVGGSGRTDTQYF. The CDR3 nucleotides are TGCAGCGTTGGCGGGAGCGGGAGGACAGATACGCAGTATTTT.